A single sample is the source of the 7 T cell receptor beta chains below, sequenced in a study of shared clonotypes between healthy human individuals. Profiled with immunoSEQ multiplex PCR; TCRdb holds only in-frame clones, not every one. Altogether 230,000 or so clones are present, over 60% being singletons, with the ten largest covering approximately 12%. Sequenced: memory CD4+ T cells sorted from blood. Subset denoted: CD45RA-negative fraction. The receptors here all came from a man between 25 and 39 years old in good health.

This chain uses TRBV6-6 with TRBJ2-7; D assignment may be TRBD1 or TRBD2 (5 bases each). Trimming took off 6 bases at V and 3 bases at J, with 9 bases between the two ends. The length of the CDR3 is 12 residues. CDR1 and CDR2 from the germline V gene are MNHNY and SVGAGI (reference sequence). CDR3 bases: TGTGCCAGCAGCGGGGCCTTCTACGAGCAGTACTTC. Protein sequence: CASSGAFYEQYF.

This clone was picked up many times. The V call is TRBV2, the J call TRBJ2-7, with TRBD2 as a possible D gene (5 bases). Germline loops: CDR1 SNHLY, CDR2 FYNNEI. The V and J ends lost 5 bases and 5 bases respectively, with 16 bases between them. This CDR3 has 14 residues. CDR3 nucleotide sequence: TGTGCCAGCAGTAAGGACTCGGTCGTCAACGAGCAGTACTTC. Protein product: CASSKDSVVNEQYF.

This clone showed up many times. V is TRBV11-1 and J is TRBJ2-7; no firm D call. The CDR3 sequence is 13 residues long. Germline V gene data show CDR1 as SGHAT and CDR2 as FQDESV (reference sequence). V lost 2 bases and J lost 6, with 11 bases in between. CDR3 sequence: CASSLTRSGEQYF. The CDR3 coding sequence is TGTGCCAGCAGCTTAACACGTTCGGGCGAGCAGTACTTC. Supplemented by reference TRBV11-1 and TRBJ2-7, the full variable domain reads EAEVAQSPRYKITEKSQAVAFWCDPISGHATLYWYRQILGQGPELLVQFQDESVVDDSQLPKDRFSAERLKGVDSTLKIQPAELGDSAMYLCASSLTRSGEQYFGPGTRLTVT.

The chain joins TRBV6-4 to TRBJ2-1; perhaps TRBD1 as D (5 bases). Trimming removed 3 bases at V and 4 bases at J, with 7 bases between. CDR3 size: 13 residues. Germline CDR1 reads MRHNA; CDR2 reads SNTAGT. CDR3 amino acids: CASSETEYNEQFF. The CDR3 nucleotides read TGTGCCAGCAGTGAGACAGAGTACAATGAGCAGTTCTTC.

There are a few counts of this clone. This chain joins TRBV11-3 and TRBJ2-7; D ambiguous. This CDR3 contains 13 residues. Per germline, CDR1 SGHNT and CDR2 YENEEA. Trimming shortened V by 1 base and J by 5 bases, and 9 bases separated the two germline ends. Written as DNA, the CDR3 is TGTGCCAGCAGCTTAGGCCCCGTAAACGAGCAGTACTTC. It specifies CASSLGPVNEQYF.

The rearrangement links TRBV14 to TRBJ2-1; D gene uncertain. CDR3 size: 14 residues. V was pared by 4 bases and J by 1 base, with 8 bases between. Per the germline V gene, CDR1 is SGHDN and CDR2 is FVKESK. The CDR3 protein is CASSPLLSYNEQFF. Written as DNA, the CDR3 is TGTGCCAGCAGCCCTCTTCTTTCCTACAATGAGCAGTTCTTC.

In DNA, the CDR3 is TGTGCCAGCTTCTCGGGGCGCACAGATACGCAGTATTTT. It codes for CASFSGRTDTQYF. The rearrangement links TRBV5-8 to TRBJ2-3; D tentatively reads TRBD1 or TRBD2 (5 bases each). V was clipped by 7 bases and J by 1 base, with 10 bases between them. Germline CDR1 and CDR2: SGHTS and YDEGEE. The CDR3 consists of 13 residues.